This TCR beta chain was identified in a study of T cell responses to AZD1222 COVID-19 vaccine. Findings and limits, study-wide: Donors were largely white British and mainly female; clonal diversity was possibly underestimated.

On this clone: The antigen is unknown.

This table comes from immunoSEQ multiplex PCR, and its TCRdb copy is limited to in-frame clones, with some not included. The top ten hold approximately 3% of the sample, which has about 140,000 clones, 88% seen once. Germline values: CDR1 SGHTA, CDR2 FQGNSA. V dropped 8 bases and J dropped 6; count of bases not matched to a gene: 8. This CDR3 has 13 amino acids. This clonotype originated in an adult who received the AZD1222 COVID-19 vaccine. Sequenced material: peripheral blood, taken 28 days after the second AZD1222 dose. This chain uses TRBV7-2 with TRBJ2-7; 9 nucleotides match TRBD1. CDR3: CASGRDRAREQYF. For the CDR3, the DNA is TGTGCCAGCGGACGGGACAGGGCCCGCGAGCAGTACTTC.